One sample yielded the 6 T cell receptor beta chains listed below, sequenced in a study of PD-1 blockade in classical Hodgkin lymphoma. Measured with immunoSEQ multiplex PCR; TCRdb has only the in-frame clones, and not every one. This table holds 50,000 to 85,000 clones, 70% to 75% found once. Each of the patients experienced relapse following autologous stem cell transplantation, and their brentuximab vedotin exposure differed. The sequenced sample was peripheral blood mononuclear cells (PBMCs), obtained before the second cycle of nivolumab. Receptors were obtained from a human donor with classical Hodgkin lymphoma.

The chain combines TRBV6-1 with TRBJ2-5, with D perhaps TRBD1 or TRBD2 (5 bases each). Germline V lookup: CDR1 MNHNS, CDR2 SASEGT. The CDR3 loop spans 15 amino acids. The V and J ends lost 2 bases and 4 bases respectively, with 14 bases between them. The CDR3 protein is CASSELGSGGETQYF. The DNA of the CDR3 is TGTGCCAGCAGTGAATTGGGTTCTGGGGGAGAGACCCAGTACTTC.

The chain combines TRBV16 with TRBJ1-3; D not resolved. Germline V gives CDR1 KGHSY, CDR2 FQNENV. V lost 5 bases, J lost 9 bases, and 11 bases lay in between. The CDR3 spans 12 residues. This CDR3 reads CASSSMMSTIYF. CDR3 coding DNA: TGTGCCAGCAGCTCAATGATGTCCACCATATATTTT.

The J gene is TRBJ2-1, the V gene TRBV9; TRBD2 matches 12 bases. Trimming removed 4 bases from V and 8 bases from J; junction bases left unmatched: 7. Germline lookup yields CDR1 SGDLS and CDR2 YYNGEE. This CDR3 has 15 amino acids. The CDR3 region has the DNA TGTGCCAGCAGCCCCCGACTAGCGGGAGAGGATGAGCAGTTCTTC. Translated: CASSPRLAGEDEQFF.

The V gene is TRBV5-4, the J gene TRBJ2-4; D possibly corresponds to TRBD1 (6 bases). The V end was cut by 4 bases, the J end by 6 bases, with 11 bases between. Germline CDR1 reads SGHNT; CDR2 reads YYREEE (reference sequence). The CDR3 loop spans 13 amino acids. The CDR3 sequence is CASSLDSTNIQYF. In nucleotides, the CDR3 is TGTGCCAGCAGCCTGGACAGCACAAACATTCAGTACTTC.

V is TRBV11-3 and J is TRBJ2-7, with 7 bases that match TRBD2. With V trimmed by 4 bases and J by 4 bases, 10 bases remained unmatched. Germline CDR1 reads SGHNT; CDR2 reads YENEEA. The CDR3 is 15 amino acids. The CDR3 DNA reads as TGTGCCAGCAGCTCCTCTAGCGGTGGGGAGTACGAGCAGTACTTC. This codes for CASSSSSGGEYEQYF.

This clone was seen once. This chain joins TRBV11-3 and TRBJ2-7; D not certain. There are 13 residues in the CDR3. V was trimmed by 5 bases and J by 4 bases, leaving 12 bases between them. CDR1 is SGHNT, CDR2 YENEEA, per germline. CDR3 residues: CASSPAPLYEQYF. The CDR3 nucleotides read TGTGCCAGCAGCCCGGCCCCCCTGTACGAGCAGTACTTC.